Each of the 24 T cell receptor beta chains below was sequenced from the same sample in a study of tumor-infiltrating lymphocytes in oesophageal squamous cell carcinoma. Each CDR3 protein gets one entry after TCRdb re-called the PCR reads with MiXCR. The table includes about 9,600 distinct CDR3 sequences, approximately 59% detected once. The sample consisted of esophageal tumor tissue. All receptors derive from a male donor with esophageal squamous cell carcinoma.

This clonotype was seen at least ten times. CDR3 residues: CASMGVLSSYNEQYF. The CDR3 DNA reads TGCGCCAGCATGGGAGTGCTGAGCTCCTACAATGAGCAGTACTTC. The chain carries TRBV5-1 and TRBJ2-5; a possible D gene is TRBD2 (5 bases). Germline values: CDR1 SGHRS, CDR2 YFSETQ. The CDR3 extends over 15 amino acids. V lost 6 bases, J lost 11 bases, and 26 bases lay in between.

This clonotype was counted many times. The chain uses TRBV12-3 or TRBV12-4 and TRBJ2-3, with 7 nucleotides matching TRBD2. The CDR3 is 15 amino acids. The J segment lost 0 bases and the V segment lost 3 bases, leaving 3 bases of the junction unmatched. This chain's CDR3 is CASSFGGFSTDTQYF. DNA of the CDR3: TGTGCCAGCAGTTTCGGGGGGTTTAGCACAGATACGCAGTATTTT.

V and J are TRBV7-3 and TRBJ2-7; TRBD2 might be the D (5 bases). The DNA end lines up better with TRBJ2-5; the J call may be wrong. The CDR3 length is 13 residues. Germline lookup yields CDR1 SGHTA and CDR2 FQGTGA. The CDR3 nucleotides read TGTGCCAGCAGTAGAGGGAAATCGGAGACCCAGTACTTC. Its translation: CASSRGKSETQYF.

The chain has TRBV6-8 and TRBJ2-6; possible D gene TRBD1, 6 bases. Between the trimmed V and J ends, which lost 0 bases and 4 bases, there was a span of 13 bases. Germline CDR1 reads MNHGY; CDR2 reads SAAAGT. This CDR3 comprises 17 residues. The CDR3 sequence: CASSYSVGGGGANVLTF. In nucleotides, the CDR3 is TGTGCCAGCAGTTACTCGGTCGGTGGGGGCGGGGCCAACGTCCTGACTTTC.

The J gene is TRBJ2-5, the V gene TRBV5-6, with 11 bases identical to TRBD1. The J call may be mistaken, given a closer DNA end match to TRBJ2-7. The V gene's germline CDR1 is SGHDT and CDR2 YYEEEE. The CDR3 has 14 residues. CDR3 nucleotides: TGTGCCAGCAGCCACGGACAGGGGGCCAACGAGCAGTACTTC. It is translated as CASSHGQGANEQYF.

This clonotype came up many times. The genes are TRBV28 and TRBJ1-4; tentatively, D is TRBD1 (5 bases). CDR1 and CDR2 (germline): MDHEN, SYDVKM. CDR3 length: 16 residues. The V end lost 4 bases, the J end lost 7 bases, and 19 bases lay between the germline ends. The CDR3 is CASSSRRIGASEKLFF. In DNA form, the CDR3 reads TGTGCCAGCAGTTCGAGAAGAATCGGGGCAAGTGAAAAACTGTTTTTT.

This chain uses TRBV7-3 with TRBJ2-3, with D hard to call. V gave up 5 bases and J gave up 2 bases, with 14 bases separating them. This CDR3 region has 15 residues. Looked up from germline, CDR1 is SGHTA and CDR2 is FQGTGA. CDR3 sequence reads: CASSHYTASTDTQYF. In DNA form, the CDR3 reads TGTGCCAGCAGCCACTACACGGCCTCCACAGATACGCAGTATTTT.

The chain combines TRBV11-3 with TRBJ2-7; the match to TRBD2 covers 14 bases. Gene TRBJ2-1 matches the end of the DNA better, so the J call may be wrong. CDR3 length equals 18 residues. The V gene's germline CDR1 is SGHNT and CDR2 YENEEA. As DNA, the CDR3 is TGTGCCAGCAGCTCCTTTGGACTAGCGGGAGGAGGAGACAATGAGCAGTTCTTC. It codes for CASSSFGLAGGGDNEQFF.

This clonotype occurred a few times. This chain uses TRBV7-2 with TRBJ2-4; TRBD2 agrees at 9 bases. Germline lookup yields CDR1 SGHTA and CDR2 FQGNSA. The CDR3 is 15 amino acids. V trimming: 5 bases; J trimming: 13 bases; junction bases outside the gene matches: 15. The CDR3 sequence: CASSPGTSSYNEQYF. The CDR3 region has the DNA TGTGCCAGCAGCCCTGGGACTAGCTCCTACAATGAGCAGTACTTC.

This clonotype was seen repeatedly, ten times or more. This may arise from a read error, as a much more abundant clone is one base away. DNA of the CDR3: TGTGCCAGTAGTATCAGGAATGAGCAGTACTTC. Its protein is CASSIRNEQYF. This chain connects TRBV19 to TRBJ2-7; no definite D call. The CDR3 consists of 11 residues. The germline V gene encodes CDR1 LNHDA and CDR2 SQIVND (reference sequence). V was clipped by 3 bases and J by 7 bases, with 7 bases between them.

J is TRBJ2-2 and V is TRBV7-2; D gene ambiguous. V lost 2 bases, J lost 2 bases, and 6 bases lay in between. This CDR3 is 14 amino acids long. CDR1 is SGHTA and CDR2 is FQGNSA in the germline V gene. The CDR3 bases are TGTGCCAGCAGCTTATTAACTAACACCGGGGAGCTGTTTTTT. Translation gives CASSLLTNTGELFF.

A remark on this clonotype: This may come from a read error, since a much larger clone is one base off. The rearrangement links TRBV10-3 to TRBJ2-4, with 13 bases fitting TRBD2. There are 15 residues in the CDR3. Germline assignment: CDR1 ENHRY and CDR2 SYGVKD. J was trimmed by 9 bases and V by 8 bases; bases with no gene match: 10. This CDR3 is CAIGGLAGDAAIQYF. CDR3 bases: TGTGCCATCGGTGGACTAGCGGGAGACGCAGCCATTCAGTACTTC.

The V call is TRBV27, the J call TRBJ2-5; maybe TRBD1 (5 bases). Per germline, CDR1 MNHEY and CDR2 SMNVEV (reference sequence). With 4 bases removed from V and 3 bases from J, the gap between germline ends came to 9 bases. There are 13 residues in the CDR3. The CDR3 is CASSSMDKETQYF. The CDR3, as DNA: TGTGCCAGCAGTTCGATGGACAAAGAGACCCAGTACTTC.

By share, this clonotype counts as large. The V and J genes are TRBV7-8 and TRBJ2-7; 11 bases map to TRBD2. With 1 base clipped from V and 7 bases from J, the junction kept 3 bases outside the gene matches. Per germline, CDR1 SGHVS and CDR2 FQNEAQ. The length of the CDR3 is 14 residues. The DNA for the CDR3 is TGTGCCAGCAGCTTAGTAGCGGGAGGGCTTGAGCAGTACTTC. This encodes CASSLVAGGLEQYF.

With regard to this clonotype: A much more abundant neighbour one base away suggests this may be a read error. This chain joins TRBV7-3 and TRBJ2-7; the D gene is possibly TRBD2 (5 bases). This CDR3 has 13 amino acids. Germline V gene data show CDR1 as SGHTA and CDR2 as FQGTGA. In nucleotides, the CDR3 is TGTGCCAGCAGCTTAACTGCCGGTAATGAGCGGTTCTTC. This gives the protein CASSLTAGNERFF.

V is TRBV27 and J is TRBJ2-4, with TRBD1 as a possible D gene (5 bases). Near its end, the DNA agrees better with TRBJ2-1, so the J call may be wrong. CDR1 and CDR2 (germline): MNHEY, SMNVEV (reference sequence). The CDR3 consists of 17 residues. Here the CDR3 reads CASSLSGYRYPRNEQFF. In nucleotides, the CDR3 is TGTGCCAGCAGTTTATCGGGTTACAGGTATCCCAGGAATGAGCAGTTCTTC.

The chain couples TRBV6-1 to TRBJ2-5; TRBD2 matches at 11 bases. The V gene end was trimmed by 5 bases and the J gene end by 6 bases; junction bases not matched to a gene: 8. Germline assignment: CDR1 MNHNS and CDR2 SASEGT. The CDR3 sequence is 15 residues long. The CDR3 loop is CASSPSLAGAKTQYF. CDR3 DNA: TGTGCCAGCAGTCCGTCACTAGCGGGAGCCAAGACCCAGTACTTC.

This clonotype was seen a few times. The V gene is TRBV6-2 or TRBV6-3, the J gene TRBJ2-7; D is unclear. CDR1 MNHEY and CDR2 SVGEGT come from the germline V gene. The V end lost 2 bases, the J end lost 3 bases, and 14 bases lay between the germline ends. This CDR3 is built from 15 residues. CDR3 loop: CASSYVHSGDYEQYF. CDR3 nucleotide sequence: TGTGCCAGCAGTTACGTACATTCAGGAGACTACGAGCAGTACTTC.

The chain is built from TRBV11-3 and TRBJ2-1; no clear D gene. The V end lost 5 bases, the J end lost 4 bases, and 18 bases lay between the germline ends. The CDR3 is 16 amino acids. From germline, CDR1 is SGHNT and CDR2 YENEEA. The CDR3 spells CASSPLWRNRYNEQFF. DNA for the CDR3: TGTGCCAGCAGCCCCCTCTGGCGGAACAGATACAATGAGCAGTTCTTC.

About this clonotype: A read error may explain this, as a much larger clone is one base away. The chain joins TRBV7-2 to TRBJ2-7, with 10 bases aligning to TRBD2. V shed 1 base and J 7 bases; nucleotides not matched to a gene: 13. CDR3 length equals 17 residues. The germline gives CDR1 SGHTA, CDR2 FQGNSA. The CDR3 sequence: CASSLDGASGSISEQYF. CDR3 nucleotides: TGTGCCAGCAGCTTAGACGGTGCTAGCGGGAGTATAAGTGAGCAGTACTTC.

There are many counts of this clonotype. The J gene is TRBJ2-5, the V gene TRBV19, with 8 bases that match TRBD1. Germline loops: CDR1 LNHDA, CDR2 SQIVND (reference sequence). Trimming removed 4 bases from V and 5 bases from J; junction bases left unmatched: 9. The CDR3 has 15 residues. The CDR3 loop is CASSKKGQGPETQYF. The CDR3 DNA follows: TGTGCCAGTAGTAAAAAAGGACAGGGTCCCGAGACCCAGTACTTC.

This rearrangement joins TRBV18 to TRBJ1-4; 8 nucleotides line up with TRBD1. Losses at the gene ends were 6 bases for V and 4 bases for J; bases not matched to a gene: 4. The germline CDR1 and CDR2 sequences are KGHSH and LQKENI. This CDR3 is built from 14 residues. The CDR3 sequence is CASSLGQGNEKLFF. The CDR3 DNA sequence: TGTGCCAGCTCCCTCGGACAGGGTAATGAAAAACTGTTTTTT.

J is TRBJ2-5 and V is TRBV19; D perhaps matches TRBD2 (5 bases). TRBJ2-7 matches the DNA end more closely, so the J call is doubtful. CDR3 size: 14 residues. Germline assignment: CDR1 LNHDA and CDR2 SQIVND (reference sequence). The CDR3 coding sequence is TGTGCCAGTAGTATTACGGCGGGCACCTACGAGCAGTACTTC. It encodes CASSITAGTYEQYF.

With regard to this clonotype: One junction end disagrees with the germline gene, perhaps due to a read error. The chain recombines TRBV27 with TRBJ2-2; no clear D. The V gene's germline CDR1 is MNHEY and CDR2 SMNVEV (reference sequence). The CDR3 covers 13 residues. The chain's CDR3 is CTSSSQTTGELFF. As DNA, the CDR3 is TGTACCAGCAGTTCACAGACCACCGGGGAGCTGTTTTTT.